This T cell receptor beta chain was captured in a study of response to subunit inactivated influenza vaccine. The study, taken as a whole, reports: Seasonal influenza vaccination, on each occasion, was suggested by the authors to recruit few new T cells.

A single record per CDR3 protein comes from TCRdb applying MiXCR to the RT-PCR reads. The sample includes 800,000 to 1,000,000 distinct CDR3 sequences, over 20% seen only once; the top ten take roughly 10%. This clonotype has only a few counts. Its matching antigen is unknown. Germline CDR1 and CDR2: MNHNS and SASEGT. The V end lost 4 bases, the J end lost 3 bases, and 12 bases lay between the germline ends. The CDR3 has 14 residues. The rearrangement uses TRBV6-1 and TRBJ1-2; D gene ambiguous. The sequence was collected from a man over 45 who received an inactivated influenza vaccine. Sample: PBMCs from blood, taken roughly 5 days after vaccination. The CDR3 region is CASSAGGRDYGYTF. For the CDR3, the DNA is TGTGCCAGCAGTGCCGGTGGTAGAGACTATGGCTACACCTTC.